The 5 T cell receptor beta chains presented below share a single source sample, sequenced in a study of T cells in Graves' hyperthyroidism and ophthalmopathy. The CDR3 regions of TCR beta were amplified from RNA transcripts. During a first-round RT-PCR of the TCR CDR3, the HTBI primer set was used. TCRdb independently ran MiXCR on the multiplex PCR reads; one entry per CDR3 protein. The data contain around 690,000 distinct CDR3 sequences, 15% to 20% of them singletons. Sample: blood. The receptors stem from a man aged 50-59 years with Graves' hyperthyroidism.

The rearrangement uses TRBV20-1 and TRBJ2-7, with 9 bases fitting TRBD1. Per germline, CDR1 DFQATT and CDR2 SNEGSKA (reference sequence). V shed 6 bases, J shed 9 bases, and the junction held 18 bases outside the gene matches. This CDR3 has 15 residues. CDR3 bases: TGCAGTGCCCTCGGCGGGGACAGGGTCGGTTCTCTGCAGTACTTC. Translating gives CSALGGDRVGSLQYF.

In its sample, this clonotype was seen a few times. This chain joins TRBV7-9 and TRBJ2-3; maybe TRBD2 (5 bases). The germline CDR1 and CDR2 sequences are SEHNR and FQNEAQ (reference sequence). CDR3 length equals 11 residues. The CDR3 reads CAVGDADTQYF. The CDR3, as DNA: TGTGCAGTCGGGGATGCAGATACGCAGTATTTT.

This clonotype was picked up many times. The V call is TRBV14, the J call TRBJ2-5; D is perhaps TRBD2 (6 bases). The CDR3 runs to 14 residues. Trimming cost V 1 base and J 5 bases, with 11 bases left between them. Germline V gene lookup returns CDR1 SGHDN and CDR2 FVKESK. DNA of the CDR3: TGTGCCAGCAGCCAAGTCGGGGGATTCGAGACCCAGTACTTC. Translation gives CASSQVGGFETQYF.

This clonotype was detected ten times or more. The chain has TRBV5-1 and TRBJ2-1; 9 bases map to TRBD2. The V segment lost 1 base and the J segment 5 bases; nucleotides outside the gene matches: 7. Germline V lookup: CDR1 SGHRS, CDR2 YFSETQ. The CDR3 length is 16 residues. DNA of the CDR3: TGCGCCAGCAGCTTGCCCTCAGTAGCGGGAGACAATGAGCAGTTCTTC. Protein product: CASSLPSVAGDNEQFF.

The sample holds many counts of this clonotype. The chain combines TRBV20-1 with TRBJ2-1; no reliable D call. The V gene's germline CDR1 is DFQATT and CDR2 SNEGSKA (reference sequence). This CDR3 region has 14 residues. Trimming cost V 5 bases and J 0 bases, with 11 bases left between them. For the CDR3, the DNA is TGCAGTGCTTCTCCTATCGACTCCTACAATGAGCAGTTCTTC. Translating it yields CSASPIDSYNEQFF.